These 19 T cell receptor beta chains share one sample of origin, sequenced in a study of blood T cell repertoires in COVID-19. Clones were read by immunoSEQ multiplex PCR, and TCRdb kept only the in-frame ones, dropping some. The table records more than 70,000 clones, around 90% of them present only once. Specimen: peripheral blood. Receptors were obtained from a man aged 50-59 years with active COVID-19.

This rearrangement joins TRBV3-1 (or the pseudogene TRBV3-2) to TRBJ1-5, with 7 bases that match TRBD1. Trimming cost V 8 bases and J 5 bases; bases outside gene matches: 15. The length of the CDR3 is 16 residues. The germline gives CDR1 LGHDT, CDR2 YNNKEL (reference sequence). This CDR3 is CASPKWTGGKDQPQHF. For the CDR3, the DNA is TGTGCCAGCCCGAAGTGGACAGGTGGGAAAGATCAGCCCCAGCATTTT.

J is TRBJ1-2 and V is TRBV9, with D tentatively TRBD1 (6 bases). Germline CDR1 and CDR2: SGDLS and YYNGEE. The CDR3 is 15 residues long. Trimming removed 3 bases from V and 4 bases from J, with 16 bases in between. CDR3 loop: CASSDPSTGLYGYTF. Written as DNA, the CDR3 is TGTGCCAGCAGCGACCCCTCCACAGGGCTCTATGGCTACACCTTC.

About this clone itself: Other DNA sequences from this sample encode an identical CDR3 as well. CDR3 nucleotide sequence: TGCGCCAGCAGCTTGGTACAGGGCACAGATACGCAGTATTTT. The encoded protein is CASSLVQGTDTQYF. V and J are TRBV5-1 and TRBJ2-3, with a tentative D call TRBD1 (5 bases). The CDR3 sequence is 14 residues long. The germline CDR1 and CDR2 sequences are SGHRS and YFSETQ. Between the trimmed V and J ends, which lost 0 bases and 1 base, there was a span of 6 bases.

This chain uses TRBV7-3 with TRBJ2-1; TRBD2 agrees at 7 bases. This CDR3 has 13 amino acids. With V trimmed by 6 bases and J by 10 bases, 9 bases remained unmatched. Germline V gives CDR1 SGHTA, CDR2 FQGTGA. The CDR3 DNA reads TGTGCCAGCAGTACCCAGGCGGGAGACGAGCAGTTCTTC. It encodes CASSTQAGDEQFF.

Comment on this clone: At the DNA level, this CDR3 is encoded by other sequences in the same sample as well. J is TRBJ1-2 and V is TRBV7-9; the D gene is possibly TRBD1 (5 bases). This CDR3 contains 12 residues. Germline V gene lookup returns CDR1 SEHNR and CDR2 FQNEAQ (reference sequence). The V gene lost 1 base and the J gene lost 7 bases, with 7 bases spanning the gap. The CDR3 here is CASSLEGVGYTF. DNA of the CDR3: TGTGCCAGCAGCTTAGAAGGGGTTGGCTACACCTTC.

The chain employs TRBV30 and TRBJ1-5; tentatively, D is TRBD1 (5 bases). This CDR3 comprises 14 residues. Trimming removed 4 bases at V and 5 bases at J, with 15 bases between. Per germline, CDR1 GTSNPN and CDR2 SVGIG (reference sequence). Here the CDR3 reads CAWTGQTAYQPQHF. The CDR3 DNA sequence: TGTGCCTGGACCGGTCAGACAGCTTATCAGCCCCAGCATTTT.

The gene calls are TRBV6-2 or TRBV6-3 and TRBJ1-2; D not certain. Germline V gene lookup returns CDR1 MNHEY and CDR2 SVGEGT. The CDR3 has 13 residues. With 2 bases removed from V and 8 bases from J, the gap between germline ends came to 12 bases. CDR3 region: CASSYSGLEGYTF. The DNA for the CDR3 is TGTGCCAGCAGTTACAGCGGGTTGGAGGGCTACACCTTC.

The chain recombines TRBV7-3 with TRBJ2-5; 9 positions agree with TRBD1. V dropped 4 bases and J dropped 4; count of bases not matched to a gene: 10. Per the germline V gene, CDR1 is SGHTA and CDR2 is FQGTGA. This CDR3 has 16 amino acids. DNA of the CDR3: TGTGCCAGCAGCTCCCGGGACAGGGAAGGCGGAGAGACCCAGTACTTC. Protein sequence: CASSSRDREGGETQYF. The full variable domain, completed using reference TRBV7-3 and TRBJ2-5, is GAGVSQTPSNKVTEKGKYVELRCDPISGHTALYWYRQSLGQGPEFLIYFQGTGAADDSGLPNDRFFAVRPEGSVSTLKIQRTERGDSAVYLCASSSRDREGGETQYFGPGTRLLVL.

The V call is TRBV2, the J call TRBJ1-2; 7 nucleotides line up with TRBD1. In germline, CDR1 is SNHLY, CDR2 FYNNEI. Germline trimming cut 5 bases from V and 6 bases from J; bases unmatched to any gene: 6. The CDR3 is 13 residues long. The CDR3 DNA is TGTGCCAGCAGTTCGTTTCAGGGGGATGGCTACACCTTC. This gives the protein CASSSFQGDGYTF. The entire variable domain, with the rest obtained from reference TRBV2 and TRBJ1-2, is as follows: EPEVTQTPSHQVTQMGQEVILRCVPISNHLYFYWYRQILGQKVEFLVSFYNNEISEKSEIFDDQFSVERPDGSNFTLKIRSTKLEDSAMYFCASSSFQGDGYTFGSGTRLTVV.

This chain joins TRBV6-2 or TRBV6-3 and TRBJ1-1; tentatively, D is TRBD1 (5 bases). V lost 2 bases and J 2 bases, leaving 12 bases between the germline ends. The germline V gene encodes CDR1 MNHEY and CDR2 SVGEGT. This CDR3 is built from 15 residues. The CDR3 DNA follows: TGTGCCAGCAGTTACAATGGGGCCGGCAACACTGAAGCTTTCTTT. Its translation: CASSYNGAGNTEAFF.

About this clone: An end of the junction differs from the germline gene, which may be a read error. J is TRBJ1-2 and V is TRBV6-1; 11 bases match TRBD1. Germline-derived CDR1 and CDR2 are MNHNS and SASEGT. CDR3 size: 15 residues. The CDR3: CASREGDRGAYGYTF. The CDR3 DNA sequence: TGTGCCAGCAGGGAAGGGGACAGGGGGGCCTATGGCTACACCTTC.

V gene TRBV7-6 combines with J gene TRBJ2-5, with 7 bases matching TRBD2. Germline loops: CDR1 SGHVS, CDR2 FNYEAQ. CDR3 size: 17 residues. Losses at the gene ends were 6 bases for V and 5 bases for J; bases not matched to a gene: 18. In nucleotides, the CDR3 is TGTGCCAGCAGACCCGCCAGGGCTAGCGGAGTGCGTGAGACCCAGTACTTC. Amino acids: CASRPARASGVRETQYF.

The V call is TRBV7-3, the J call TRBJ2-7, with 7 positions matching TRBD1. V lost 5 bases, J lost 5 bases, and 6 bases stayed unmatched. The germline gives CDR1 SGHTA, CDR2 FQGTGA. This CDR3 contains 13 residues. CDR3 sequence reads: CASSVDRDHEQYF. CDR3 nucleotides: TGTGCCAGCAGCGTTGACAGGGACCACGAGCAGTACTTC.

The rearrangement uses TRBV5-1 and TRBJ2-5; 11 bases map to TRBD2. This CDR3 contains 16 residues. The germline CDR1 and CDR2 sequences are SGHRS and YFSETQ. The J segment lost 2 bases and the V segment lost 3 bases, leaving 6 bases of the junction unmatched. The CDR3 sequence: CASSSSGTSGQETQYF. The CDR3, as DNA: TGCGCCAGCAGCTCCTCCGGGACTAGCGGACAAGAGACCCAGTACTTC.

V and J are TRBV5-1 and TRBJ2-5; weak D call: TRBD2 (7 bases). The germline V and J ends were trimmed by 7 bases and 3 bases, with 19 bases remaining between them. The V gene's germline CDR1 is SGHRS and CDR2 YFSETQ. This CDR3 is built from 15 residues. The CDR3 nucleotides read TGCGCCAGCGCTATAGGGGGGGCCGGCGAAGAGACCCAGTACTTC. Translated, it gives CASAIGGAGEETQYF.

The V gene is TRBV7-2, the J gene TRBJ1-3, with 11 bases identical to TRBD1. Germline V gene data show CDR1 as SGHTA and CDR2 as FQGNSA. This CDR3 spans 17 amino acids. Trimming at V came to 1 base and at J to 0 bases, leaving 2 bases not matched to a gene. The CDR3 DNA sequence: TGTGCCAGCAGCTTAGGGGGGACAGGGGGCTCTGGAAACACCATATATTTT. It translates to CASSLGGTGGSGNTIYF.

The gene calls are TRBV12-5 and TRBJ2-1; D possibly corresponds to TRBD2 (5 bases). CDR1 and CDR2 from the germline V gene are LGHNT and FRNRAP. This CDR3 spans 17 amino acids. Trimming cost V 7 bases and J 6 bases, with 25 bases left between them. The CDR3 sequence is CASAPPGLPDPGNEQFF. CDR3 in DNA: TGTGCTAGTGCACCCCCAGGACTTCCCGATCCAGGCAATGAGCAGTTCTTC.

This clone was observed a single time. V and J are TRBV5-8 and TRBJ2-1; no reliable D call. Trimming pared 5 bases from V and 9 bases from J, leaving 15 bases between. CDR1 is SGHTS, CDR2 YDEGEE, per germline. CDR3 length: 13 amino acids. The CDR3, as DNA: TGTGCCAGCAGAATTTTCTCAGGCTTTGAGCAGTTCTTC. Its translation: CASRIFSGFEQFF.

This clone was seen more than once but under ten times. J is TRBJ2-2 and V is TRBV19, with D perhaps matching TRBD2 (6 bases). V shed 3 bases and J shed 6 bases, with 8 bases lying between them. Per the germline V gene, CDR1 is LNHDA and CDR2 is SQIVND (reference sequence). The CDR3 has 13 amino acids. CDR3 coding DNA: TGTGCCAGTAGTATGGGGGGACCCGGGGAGCTGTTTTTT. Amino acids: CASSMGGPGELFF.